These 16 T cell receptor beta chains came from one sample sequenced in a study of T cell responses to AZD1222 COVID-19 vaccine. Produced via immunoSEQ multiplex PCR; TCRdb's table is partial and in-frame only. Of some 120,000 clones listed, around 89% are singletons. The sample in question was peripheral blood, obtained 28 days after the second AZD1222 dose. The receptors were gathered from an adult who received the AZD1222 COVID-19 vaccine.

This chain connects TRBV7-2 to TRBJ1-1; 12 positions match TRBD1. After removal of 3 bases from V and 5 bases from J, the junction contained 4 bases not matched to a gene. Germline values: CDR1 SGHTA, CDR2 FQGNSA. CDR3 size: 15 residues. The CDR3 nucleotides are TGTGCCAGCAGCTTGGGACAGGGGGCTGGGACTGAAGCTTTCTTT. Translated, it gives CASSLGQGAGTEAFF. The complete variable domain, with remaining parts taken from reference TRBV7-2 and TRBJ1-1, reads GAGVSQSPSNKVTEKGKDVELRCDPISGHTALYWYRQSLGQGLEFLIYFQGNSAPDKSGLPSDRFSAERTGGSVSTLTIQRTQQEDSAVYLCASSLGQGAGTEAFFGQGTRLTVV.

The chain employs TRBV5-1 and TRBJ2-7; TRBD1 or TRBD2 may be the D gene (5 bases each). Per germline, CDR1 SGHRS and CDR2 YFSETQ. Between the trimmed V and J ends, which lost 4 bases and 0 bases, there was a span of 11 bases. The CDR3 length is 14 residues. CDR3 sequence: CASSPGPASYEQYF. CDR3 in DNA: TGCGCCAGCAGCCCGGGACCGGCCTCCTACGAGCAGTACTTC.

The chain couples TRBV19 to TRBJ1-1; the D gene is possibly TRBD1 (5 bases). V was shortened by 1 base and J by 5 bases, with 14 bases between the two germline ends. CDR3 length: 15 residues. From germline, CDR1 is LNHDA and CDR2 SQIVND (reference sequence). In DNA form, the CDR3 reads TGTGCCAGTAGTATAGTCGTCGGGGGGAGGACTGAAGCTTTCTTT. Its protein is CASSIVVGGRTEAFF.

The chain has TRBV14 and TRBJ1-2; tentative D call: TRBD1 (6 bases). CDR3 length: 13 residues. Germline values: CDR1 SGHDN, CDR2 FVKESK. Trimming took off 4 bases at V and 6 bases at J, with 12 bases between the two ends. DNA for the CDR3: TGTGCCAGCAGCCGAAGATCAGGGGATGGCTACACCTTC. This translates into CASSRRSGDGYTF.

V usage is TRBV11-1 and J usage is TRBJ2-7; the D gene is possibly TRBD2 (5 bases). V was pared by 6 bases and J by 6 bases, with 9 bases between. CDR3 length: 11 residues. Per the germline V gene, CDR1 is SGHAT and CDR2 is FQDESV (reference sequence). CDR3 loop: CASRGVSEQYF. The CDR3 DNA is TGTGCCAGCAGGGGAGTGAGCGAGCAGTACTTC.

This clone came up once. The chain couples TRBV9 to TRBJ1-1; D perhaps matches TRBD1 (6 bases). CDR1 is SGDLS, CDR2 YYNGEE, per germline. V was clipped by 0 bases and J by 10 bases, with 10 bases between them. The CDR3 is 12 amino acids. CDR3 DNA sequence: TGTGCCAGCAGCGTAGGGGGGCAGGGAGCTTTCTTT. Translating it yields CASSVGGQGAFF.

The chain carries TRBV4-1 and TRBJ1-1, with D uncertain. The CDR3 covers 14 residues. In germline, CDR1 is MGHRA, CDR2 YSYEKL. Trimming cost V 0 bases and J 5 bases, with 10 bases left between them. In nucleotides, the CDR3 is TGCGCCAGCAGCCAAGATCCATACGGGACTGAAGCTTTCTTT. Its translation: CASSQDPYGTEAFF.

The chain has TRBV6-6 and TRBJ2-7, with TRBD2 matching over 7 bases. V lost 7 bases, J lost 3 bases, and 6 bases stayed unmatched. Germline V gene sequence: CDR1 MNHNY, CDR2 SVGAGI (reference sequence). CDR3 size: 13 residues. The CDR3 reads CASISSGVYEQYF. In nucleotides, the CDR3 is TGTGCCAGCATCTCCAGCGGGGTCTACGAGCAGTACTTC.

The V call is TRBV2, the J call TRBJ1-5; 7 nucleotides agree with TRBD1. V lost 7 bases and J lost 6; bases outside the gene matches: 9. The germline V gene encodes CDR1 SNHLY and CDR2 FYNNEI. The CDR3 contains 14 residues. The CDR3 nucleotides are TGTGCCAGCACCTACCTGGCAGGGGGTCAGCCCCAGCATTTT. It translates to CASTYLAGGQPQHF.

The chain is built from TRBV2 and TRBJ1-6; D is unclear. Per the germline V gene, CDR1 is SNHLY and CDR2 is FYNNEI. This CDR3 is built from 13 residues. The germline V and J ends were trimmed by 4 bases and 5 bases, with 6 bases remaining between them. The CDR3 bases are TGTGCCAGCAGTGCCCAGAATAATTCACCCCTCCACTTT. It encodes CASSAQNNSPLHF.

The V call is TRBV2, the J call TRBJ1-1; D perhaps matches TRBD1 (5 bases). The CDR3 is 14 amino acids. The germline V gene encodes CDR1 SNHLY and CDR2 FYNNEI. Trimming stripped 4 bases from V and 3 bases from J, with 12 bases between. CDR3 coding DNA: TGTGCCAGCAGTGTCGGGGGTTCCTACACTGAAGCTTTCTTT. Amino acids: CASSVGGSYTEAFF.

The J gene is TRBJ1-5, the V gene TRBV10-3; TRBD1 is a possible D gene (5 bases). The CDR3 spans 18 residues. From germline, CDR1 is ENHRY and CDR2 SYGVKD. The V end was cut by 0 bases, the J end by 0 bases, with 15 bases between. The CDR3 coding sequence is TGTGCCATCAGTGAGTCGATCAAGGGGACCTTTAGCAATCAGCCCCAGCATTTT. This codes for CAISESIKGTFSNQPQHF.

The sample holds one count of this clone. The chain employs TRBV10-3 and TRBJ2-7, with D possibly being TRBD1 (6 bases). CDR3 size: 13 residues. Per the germline V gene, CDR1 is ENHRY and CDR2 is SYGVKD. V lost 10 bases and J lost 8, with 21 bases in between. CDR3 protein: CATKTGTPSQQYF. In DNA form, the CDR3 reads TGTGCCACCAAAACCGGGACACCTTCACAGCAGTACTTC.

The chain links TRBV7-6 to TRBJ2-7; D may correspond to TRBD1 or TRBD2 (5 bases each). Germline V gene data show CDR1 as SGHVS and CDR2 as FNYEAQ. This CDR3 region has 15 residues. The V gene lost 1 base and the J gene lost 5 bases, with 15 bases spanning the gap. This chain's CDR3 is CASSLDEGFGNEQYF. CDR3 coding DNA: TGTGCCAGCAGCTTAGATGAGGGGTTTGGCAACGAGCAGTACTTC.

This chain connects TRBV3-1 (or the pseudogene TRBV3-2) to TRBJ2-1; TRBD2 matches at 7 bases. The CDR3 totals 14 residues. Looked up from germline, CDR1 is LGHDT and CDR2 is YNNKEL (reference sequence). The junction had 6 bases not matched to a gene; V was cut back by 5 bases and J by 5 bases. The CDR3 DNA reads as TGTGCCAGCAGCTTGCGGGAGATAAACAATGAGCAGTTCTTC. Residues: CASSLREINNEQFF.

J is TRBJ1-5 and V is TRBV19, with 7 bases aligning to TRBD1. Germline V gene lookup returns CDR1 LNHDA and CDR2 SQIVND (reference sequence). The CDR3 contains 13 residues. J gave up 11 bases and V 7 bases, and 11 bases lay outside the gene matches. The CDR3 reads CASTIGGTGAQHF. In DNA, the CDR3 is TGTGCCAGTACCATAGGGGGAACAGGGGCCCAGCATTTT. The full variable domain, completed using reference TRBV19 and TRBJ1-5, is DGGITQSPKYLFRKEGQNVTLSCEQNLNHDAMYWYRQDPGQGLRLIYYSQIVNDFQKGDIAEGYSVSREKKESFPLTVTSAQKNPTAFYLCASTIGGTGAQHFGDGTRLSIL.